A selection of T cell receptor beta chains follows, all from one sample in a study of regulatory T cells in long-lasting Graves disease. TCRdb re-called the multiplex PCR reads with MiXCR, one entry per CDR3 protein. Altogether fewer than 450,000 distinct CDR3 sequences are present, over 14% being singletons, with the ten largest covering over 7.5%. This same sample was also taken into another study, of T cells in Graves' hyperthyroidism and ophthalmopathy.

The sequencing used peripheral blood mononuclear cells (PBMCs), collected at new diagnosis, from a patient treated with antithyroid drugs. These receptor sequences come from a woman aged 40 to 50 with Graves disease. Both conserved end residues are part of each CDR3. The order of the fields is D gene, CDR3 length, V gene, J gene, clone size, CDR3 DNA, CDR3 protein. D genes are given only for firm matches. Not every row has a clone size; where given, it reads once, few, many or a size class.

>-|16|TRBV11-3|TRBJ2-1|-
TGTGCCAGCAGCTTATGGGGCAGGGACGAATCGGATGGGCAGTTCTTC
CASSLWGRDESDGQFF
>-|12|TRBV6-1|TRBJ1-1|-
TGTGCCAGCAGTGTTTTGAACACTGAAGCTTTCTTT
CASSVLNTEAFF
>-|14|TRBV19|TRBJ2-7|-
TGTGCCAGTAGGGATACAGGGTTATTCTACGAGCAGTACTTC
CASRDTGLFYEQYF
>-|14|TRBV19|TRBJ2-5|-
TGTGCCAGTAGTACGGGACGGTTCCAAGAGACCCAGTACTTC
CASSTGRFQETQYF
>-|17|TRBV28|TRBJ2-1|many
TGTGCCAGCAGTTTCGTCCTAGCTACTAGCTCCTACAATGAGCAGTTCTTC
CASSFVLATSSYNEQFF
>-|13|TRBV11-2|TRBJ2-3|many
TGTGCCAGCACGACTCTTAGCACAGATACGCAGTATTTT
CASTTLSTDTQYF
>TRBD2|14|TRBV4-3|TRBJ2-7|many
TGTGCCAGCAGCCAAGAAGCGGGGTCCTACGAGCAGTACTTC
CASSQEAGSYEQYF
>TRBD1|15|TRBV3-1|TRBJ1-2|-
TGTGCCAGCAGCGCCACAGGGGCTTCCAACTATGGCTACACCTTC
CASSATGASNYGYTF
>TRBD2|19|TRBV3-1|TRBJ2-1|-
TGTGCCAGCAGCCAAGATCGGACTAGCGGGAGGCCCTCCTACAATGAGCAGTTCTTC
CASSQDRTSGRPSYNEQFF
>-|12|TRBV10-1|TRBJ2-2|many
TGCGCCAGCAGTGGTCCGACCGGGGAGCTGTTTTTT
CASSGPTGELFF
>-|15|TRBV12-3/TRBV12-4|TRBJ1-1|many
TGTGCCAGCAGTCCCCGGGGGCGACAGAACACTGAAGCTTTCTTT
CASSPRGRQNTEAFF
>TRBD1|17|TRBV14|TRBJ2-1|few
TGTGCCAGCAGCCACCCCTTGGGGCAGGGGGAATTCAATGAGCAGTTCTTC
CASSHPLGQGEFNEQFF
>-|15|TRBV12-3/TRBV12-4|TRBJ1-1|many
TGTGCCAGCAGTCCCCTGAAGGGAGCGGGCACTGAAGCTTTCTTT
CASSPLKGAGTEAFF
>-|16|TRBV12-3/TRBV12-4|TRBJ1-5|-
TGTGCCAGCAGTTTCGGACCAAACAGGAGCAATCAGCCCCAGCATTTT
CASSFGPNRSNQPQHF
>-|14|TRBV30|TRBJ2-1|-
TGTGCCTGGAGTGTGCCCGGACGTTACAATGAGCAGTTCTTC
CAWSVPGRYNEQFF
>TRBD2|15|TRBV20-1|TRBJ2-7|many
TGCAGTGCTAGACACGGGACTAGCGGTCCGCGAGAGCAGTACTTC
CSARHGTSGPREQYF